The 21 T cell receptor beta chains in this list originate from one sample, sequenced in a study of T cell repertoires in cytomegalovirus infection. TCRdb passed the reads through MiXCR, listing each CDR3 protein once. The data hold approximately 490,000 distinct CDR3 sequences, with around 11% observed a single time. Sequencing input: PBMCs. These receptor sequences come from a human donor in good health (CMV status not recorded). Some clones in this sample may be carry-over from other donors' samples.

This clonotype was counted ten times or more. This chain uses TRBV28 with TRBJ1-2, with D maybe TRBD1 (5 bases). Germline loops: CDR1 MDHEN, CDR2 SYDVKM. This CDR3 spans 16 amino acids. The germline V and J ends were trimmed by 2 bases and 8 bases, with 21 bases remaining between them. The CDR3 DNA sequence: TGTGCCAGCAGTTTACCTTACGCCGGGGGGACCGAAGGCTACACCTTC. Its translation: CASSLPYAGGTEGYTF.

This clonotype was seen ten or more times. This chain connects TRBV19 to TRBJ1-5; 11 positions agree with TRBD1. This CDR3 is 14 amino acids long. The germline V gene has CDR1 LNHDA and CDR2 SQIVND (reference sequence). Germline trimming cut 11 bases from V and 6 bases from J; bases unmatched to any gene: 9. CDR3 in DNA: TGTGCCGGAGCAGGACAGGGGGCGACTCAGCCCCAGCATTTT. Translation gives CAGAGQGATQPQHF.

This clonotype has a count of ten or more. This chain connects TRBV7-2 to TRBJ2-7; D remains unclear. The CDR3 covers 11 residues. Germline-derived CDR1 and CDR2 are SGHTA and FQGNSA. Trimming shortened V by 5 bases and J by 3 bases, and 5 bases separated the two germline ends. The chain's CDR3 is CASSPLYEQYF. DNA for the CDR3: TGTGCCAGCAGCCCCCTCTACGAGCAGTACTTC.

This clonotype was counted only a few times. The chain recombines TRBV12-3 or TRBV12-4 with TRBJ1-2; D is unresolved. The V gene lost 5 bases and the J gene lost 4 bases, with 17 bases spanning the gap. CDR3 length: 15 amino acids. CDR3 in amino acids: CASSTAVAVFYGYTF. CDR3 bases: TGTGCCAGCAGTACGGCGGTAGCCGTTTTCTATGGCTACACCTTC.

This clonotype was seen ten or more times. V and J are TRBV11-2 and TRBJ2-1; 7 positions agree with TRBD2. The CDR3 has 13 amino acids. Germline CDR1 and CDR2: SGHAT and FQNNGV. V shed 6 bases, J shed 10 bases, and the junction held 9 bases outside the gene matches. CDR3 DNA: TGTGCCAGCAGTCCCCTAGCGGCCCAGGAGCAGTTCTTC. It specifies CASSPLAAQEQFF. Complete variable domain (other parts from reference TRBV11-2 and TRBJ2-1): EAGVAQSPRYKIIEKRQSVAFWCNPISGHATLYWYQQILGQGPKLLIQFQNNGVVDDSQLPKDRFSAERLKGVDSTLKIQPAKLEDSAVYLCASSPLAAQEQFFGPGTRLTVL.

This clonotype was seen at least ten times. V is TRBV28 and J is TRBJ2-7; possible D gene TRBD1, 5 bases. The CDR3 runs 12 residues. From germline, CDR1 is MDHEN and CDR2 SYDVKM. V lost 6 bases, J lost 7 bases, and 13 bases lay in between. CDR3 coding DNA: TGTGCCAGCAGCCTTGGCACAGGAGAGCAGTACTTC. Its protein is CASSLGTGEQYF.

This clonotype was observed a handful of times. The J gene is TRBJ2-1, the V gene TRBV20-1, with D perhaps TRBD2 (5 bases). Germline loops: CDR1 DFQATT, CDR2 SNEGSKA (reference sequence). Trimming left V 0 bases short and J 6 bases short, with 15 bases between. The CDR3 is made up of 15 amino acids. CDR3 sequence (DNA): TGCAGTGCTAGAGATCCGGACTCACACTCCAATGAGCAGTTCTTC. Protein product: CSARDPDSHSNEQFF.

This clonotype was picked up a small number of times. V and J are TRBV5-8 and TRBJ2-2; D is unresolved. Trimming stripped 0 bases from V and 5 bases from J, with 5 bases between. Germline CDR1 and CDR2: SGHTS and YDEGEE. The CDR3 covers 13 residues. This chain's CDR3 is CASSLAVTGELFF. CDR3 nucleotides: TGTGCCAGCAGCTTGGCAGTTACCGGGGAGCTGTTTTTT.

This clonotype was observed at least ten times. The chain links TRBV12-3 or TRBV12-4 to TRBJ2-1, with 7 bases that match TRBD1. The CDR3 runs to 15 residues. V shed 3 bases and J 2 bases; nucleotides not matched to a gene: 4. The CDR3 is CASSLGQLAYNEQFF. In DNA, the CDR3 is TGTGCCAGCAGTTTGGGACAGCTAGCCTACAATGAGCAGTTCTTC.

This chain uses TRBV5-1 with TRBJ1-5, with unresolved D. The V end lost 4 bases, the J end lost 3 bases, and 11 bases lay between the germline ends. The V gene's germline CDR1 is SGHRS and CDR2 YFSETQ. This CDR3 has 14 amino acids. CDR3 sequence reads: CASSLDGFNQPQHF. DNA of the CDR3: TGCGCCAGCAGCCTGGACGGGTTCAATCAGCCCCAGCATTTT.

This clonotype was counted many times. V and J are TRBV11-2 and TRBJ2-5; TRBD1 is a possible D gene (6 bases). With 5 bases removed from V and 1 base from J, the gap between germline ends came to 14 bases. The CDR3 sequence is 15 residues long. Germline values: CDR1 SGHAT, CDR2 FQNNGV. This CDR3 is CASSGVGQSQETQYF. CDR3 in DNA: TGTGCCAGCAGCGGGGTAGGACAGTCCCAAGAGACCCAGTACTTC.

This clonotype was counted many times. The chain uses TRBV9 and TRBJ1-2; tentative D call: TRBD1 (5 bases). This CDR3 is built from 13 residues. V lost 4 bases, J lost 4 bases, and 11 bases lay in between. Per the germline V gene, CDR1 is SGDLS and CDR2 is YYNGEE. In DNA form, the CDR3 reads TGTGCCAGCAGCCCGGGACGAAGCTATGGCTACACCTTC. Protein sequence: CASSPGRSYGYTF. Variable domain in full (rest from reference TRBV9 and TRBJ1-2): DSGVTQTPKHLITATGQRVTLRCSPRSGDLSVYWYQQSLDQGLQFLIQYYNGEERAKGNILERFSAQQFPDLHSELNLSSLELGDSALYFCASSPGRSYGYTFGSGTRLTVV.

This clonotype was recorded at least ten times. This chain uses TRBV7-6 with TRBJ2-4; D assignment may be TRBD1 or TRBD2 (5 bases each). The V and J ends lost 2 bases and 8 bases respectively, with 37 bases between them. The germline gives CDR1 SGHVS, CDR2 FNYEAQ. The CDR3 totals 22 residues. CDR3 nucleotide sequence: TGTGCCAGCAGCTTAAAACAGTTCGTGGGAAATGGATCAAGCCGGTTGGGGGACATTCAGTACTTC. Its translation: CASSLKQFVGNGSSRLGDIQYF.

With regard to this clonotype: A much larger clone lies a single base off, so this may be a read error. This sequence joins TRBV5-1 and TRBJ2-2, with D perhaps TRBD2 (5 bases). Germline V CDR1 and CDR2: SGHRS, YFSETQ. The CDR3 loop spans 14 amino acids. In DNA form, the CDR3 reads TGCGCCAGCAGCTTGGACGGAATCACCGGGGAGCTGTCTTTT. Amino acids: CASSLDGITGELSF. Full variable domain (missing parts from reference TRBV5-1 and TRBJ2-2): KAGVTQTPRYLIKTRGQQVTLSCSPISGHRSVSWYQQTPGQGLQFLFEYFSETQRNKGNFPGRFSGRQFSNSRSEMNVSTLELGDSALYLCASSLDGITGELSFGEGSRLTVL.

The CDR3 spells CASSPPGTQYNEQFF. The CDR3 nucleotides read TGTGCCAGCAGTCCCCCCGGGACCCAATACAATGAGCAGTTCTTC. V and J are TRBV6-5 and TRBJ2-1; D may correspond to TRBD1 or TRBD2 (5 bases each). V was pared by 5 bases and J by 4 bases, with 15 bases between. CDR3 length equals 15 residues. Germline V gene sequence: CDR1 MNHEY, CDR2 SVGAGI.

This clonotype was counted a few times. This chain connects TRBV7-4 to TRBJ2-1; D is unclear. The CDR3 totals 11 residues. Per germline, CDR1 SGHVT and CDR2 SQSDAQ. V was trimmed by 10 bases and J by 8 bases, leaving 12 bases between them. The CDR3 region is CATTRTDEQFF. CDR3 DNA sequence: TGTGCCACCACGCGGACGGATGAGCAGTTCTTC. The whole variable domain, filled in from reference TRBV7-4 and TRBJ2-1, reads GAGVSQSPRYKVAKRGRDVALRCDSISGHVTLYWYRQTLGQGSEVLTYSQSDAQRDKSGRPSGRFSAERPERSVSTLKIQRTEQGDSAVYLCATTRTDEQFFGPGTRLTVL.

The chain employs TRBV29-1 and TRBJ2-2; no clear D. Germline V gene lookup returns CDR1 SQVTM and CDR2 ANQGSEA. The V end was cut by 6 bases, the J end by 1 base, with 9 bases between. CDR3 size: 13 residues. CDR3 loop: CSVLPVNTGELFF. The CDR3 coding sequence is TGCAGCGTCCTGCCCGTGAACACCGGGGAGCTGTTTTTT.

This clonotype was seen ten or more times. The chain has TRBV29-1 and TRBJ2-5; D unresolved. V gave up 4 bases and J gave up 1 base, with 10 bases separating them. This CDR3 is 13 amino acids long. Germline CDR1 is SQVTM and CDR2 is ANQGSEA. CDR3 sequence (DNA): TGCAGCGTTGGGCTGTTCGGCCAAGAGACCCAGTACTTC. This encodes CSVGLFGQETQYF.

This clonotype was seen at least ten times. The genes are TRBV7-2 and TRBJ1-1; D ambiguous. V lost 5 bases and J lost 10, with 14 bases in between. The CDR3 consists of 12 residues. Germline V gene sequence: CDR1 SGHTA, CDR2 FQGNSA. The CDR3 nucleotides are TGTGCCAGCAGCCAATCAGTCGAGGGAGCTTTCTTT. The encoded protein is CASSQSVEGAFF.

This chain uses TRBV6-8 with TRBJ1-2; D ambiguous. Germline V lookup: CDR1 MNHGY, CDR2 SAAAGT. This CDR3 region has 16 residues. Between the trimmed V and J ends, which lost 7 bases and 0 bases, there was a span of 18 bases. The CDR3 protein is CASTHWGPDANYGYTF. CDR3 sequence (DNA): TGTGCCAGCACCCATTGGGGTCCGGACGCTAACTATGGCTACACCTTC.

This clonotype came up many times. The chain is built from TRBV18 and TRBJ1-5, with 8 bases identical to TRBD1. This CDR3 region has 16 residues. Germline-derived CDR1 and CDR2 are KGHSH and LQKENI. V dropped 4 bases and J dropped 2; count of bases not matched to a gene: 7. The CDR3: CASSQDRVTGNQPQHF. CDR3 coding DNA: TGTGCCAGCTCACAGGACAGGGTGACAGGCAATCAGCCCCAGCATTTT. The full variable domain, its missing parts supplied by reference TRBV18 and TRBJ1-5, is NAGVMQNPRHLVRRRGQEARLRCSPMKGHSHVYWYRQLPEEGLKFMVYLQKENIIDESGMPKERFSAEFPKEGPSILRIQQVVRGDSAAYFCASSQDRVTGNQPQHFGDGTRLSIL.